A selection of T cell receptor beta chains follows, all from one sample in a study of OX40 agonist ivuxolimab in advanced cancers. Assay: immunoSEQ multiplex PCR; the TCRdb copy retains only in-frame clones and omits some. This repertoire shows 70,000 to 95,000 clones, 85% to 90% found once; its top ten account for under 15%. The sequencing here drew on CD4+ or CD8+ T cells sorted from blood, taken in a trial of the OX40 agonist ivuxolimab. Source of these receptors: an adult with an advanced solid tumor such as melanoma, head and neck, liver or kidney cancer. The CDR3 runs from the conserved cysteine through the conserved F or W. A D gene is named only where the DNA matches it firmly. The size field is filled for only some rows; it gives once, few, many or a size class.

cdr3_nt: TGTGCCAGCAGCAAGCGACAGGGGTACTACGAGCAGTACTTC
cdr3_aa: CASSKRQGYYEQYF
d_call: TRBD1
v_call: TRBV7-9
j_call: TRBJ2-7
clone_size: .

cdr3_nt: TGCAGCGTTGAATTTGTGGTGAGGGAAAACTACGAGCAGTACTTC
cdr3_aa: CSVEFVVRENYEQYF
d_call: .
v_call: TRBV29-1
j_call: TRBJ2-7
clone_size: .

cdr3_nt: TGTGCCAGCAGCCATCGGACTAGCGGAAGGAACACCGGGGAGCTGTTTTTT
cdr3_aa: CASSHRTSGRNTGELFF
d_call: TRBD2
v_call: TRBV11-3
j_call: TRBJ2-2
clone_size: .

cdr3_nt: TGTGCCAGCAGTCAGGGGGGGCTGAGACCTAGCAATCAGCCCCAGCATTTT
cdr3_aa: CASSQGGLRPSNQPQHF
d_call: TRBD1
v_call: TRBV7-9
j_call: TRBJ1-5
clone_size: .

cdr3_nt: TGTGCCAGCAGCACCGGGTCCTACGAGCAGTACTTC
cdr3_aa: CASSTGSYEQYF
d_call: .
v_call: TRBV7-9
j_call: TRBJ2-7
clone_size: .

cdr3_nt: TGTGCCAGCAGCAAGAAGGATGCCAGGGGGAACACTGAAGCTTTCTTT
cdr3_aa: CASSKKDARGNTEAFF
d_call: .
v_call: TRBV21-1
j_call: TRBJ1-1
clone_size: .

cdr3_nt: TGTGCCAGCAGTTATACCGGGGAGCTGTTTTTT
cdr3_aa: CASSYTGELFF
d_call: .
v_call: TRBV27
j_call: TRBJ2-2
clone_size: .

cdr3_nt: TGTGCCAGCAGTGAAGGCACAGGGCGGGGGGAAAAACTGTTTTTT
cdr3_aa: CASSEGTGRGEKLFF
d_call: .
v_call: TRBV2
j_call: TRBJ1-4
clone_size: .

cdr3_nt: TGTGCCAGCAGGTTAGCGGGAGGAACAGATACGCAGTATTTT
cdr3_aa: CASRLAGGTDTQYF
d_call: TRBD2
v_call: TRBV6-5
j_call: TRBJ2-3
clone_size: .

cdr3_nt: .
cdr3_aa: CASSFGAGGAQYF
d_call: .
v_call: TRBV27
j_call: TRBJ2-3
clone_size: .

cdr3_nt: TGTGCCAGCAGCTTAGGCGGGGGCAACTATGGCTACACCTTC
cdr3_aa: CASSLGGGNYGYTF
d_call: .
v_call: TRBV11-3
j_call: TRBJ1-2
clone_size: .

cdr3_nt: TGTGCCTGGGGAGGCTACGAGCAGTACTTC
cdr3_aa: CAWGGYEQYF
d_call: .
v_call: TRBV30
j_call: TRBJ2-7
clone_size: .

cdr3_nt: TGTGCCAGCAGCTTCGCCGGGTCCGGCGACCTTACCACCGGGGAGCTGTTTTTT
cdr3_aa: CASSFAGSGDLTTGELFF
d_call: .
v_call: TRBV12-1
j_call: TRBJ2-2
clone_size: .

cdr3_nt: TGCGCCAGCAGACTAGCGGGAGAGACCCAGTACTTC
cdr3_aa: CASRLAGETQYF
d_call: TRBD2
v_call: TRBV10-2
j_call: TRBJ2-5
clone_size: .

cdr3_nt: TGTGCCAGCAGCCCCCCCCCTGACGGTGCCTGGACTGAAGCTTTCTTT
cdr3_aa: CASSPPPDGAWTEAFF
d_call: .
v_call: TRBV9
j_call: TRBJ1-1
clone_size: .

cdr3_nt: TGTGCCAGCAGCAGTCCGGGACTTTTATCCCCCTACGAGCAGTACTTC
cdr3_aa: CASSSPGLLSPYEQYF
d_call: .
v_call: TRBV11-3
j_call: TRBJ2-7
clone_size: .

cdr3_nt: TGTGCCAGCAGCATGACTAGCGGGAGTAAGTACGAGCAGTACTTC
cdr3_aa: CASSMTSGSKYEQYF
d_call: TRBD2
v_call: TRBV7-9
j_call: TRBJ2-7
clone_size: .

cdr3_nt: TGTGCCAGCAGCCCTCCGGGACAGTTCAATGAGCAGTTCTTC
cdr3_aa: CASSPPGQFNEQFF
d_call: TRBD1
v_call: TRBV5-4
j_call: TRBJ2-1
clone_size: .

cdr3_nt: TGTGCCAGCAGCGTTCTAGACAGCCAGAACACTGAAGCTTTCTTT
cdr3_aa: CASSVLDSQNTEAFF
d_call: .
v_call: TRBV9
j_call: TRBJ1-1
clone_size: .

cdr3_nt: TGTGCCAGTAGAGCTGACAGGATCCCTAATCAGCCCCAGCATTTT
cdr3_aa: CASRADRIPNQPQHF
d_call: .
v_call: TRBV19
j_call: TRBJ1-5
clone_size: few

cdr3_nt: TGTGCCAGCAGCTTAGCGTCGCCCCATGGCTACACCTTC
cdr3_aa: CASSLASPHGYTF
d_call: .
v_call: TRBV7-2
j_call: TRBJ1-2
clone_size: .

cdr3_nt: TGTGCCAGCAGCTTCGCCGGGACTAGCGGGAAGCAGTTCTTC
cdr3_aa: CASSFAGTSGKQFF
d_call: TRBD2
v_call: TRBV7-9
j_call: TRBJ2-1
clone_size: once

cdr3_nt: TGTGCCAGCAGTTCCCCCTTGCGAGGCGAGCAGTACTTC
cdr3_aa: CASSSPLRGEQYF
d_call: .
v_call: TRBV27
j_call: TRBJ2-7
clone_size: .

cdr3_nt: TGTGCCAGCAGTTCGCCGGGACAGGGGTATCACGGCTACACCTTC
cdr3_aa: CASSSPGQGYHGYTF
d_call: TRBD1
v_call: TRBV28
j_call: TRBJ1-2
clone_size: .

cdr3_nt: TGTGCCAGCACCCAACAGGGGTCCCCTAATTCACCCCTCCACTTT
cdr3_aa: CASTQQGSPNSPLHF
d_call: TRBD1
v_call: TRBV16
j_call: TRBJ1-6
clone_size: .

cdr3_nt: TGTGCCATCAGTGGCAGCCATGGACAGGGCGGCGCTGAAGCTTTCTTT
cdr3_aa: CAISGSHGQGGAEAFF
d_call: TRBD1
v_call: TRBV10-3
j_call: TRBJ1-1
clone_size: once

cdr3_nt: TGTGCCAGCAGTGACGGGGGGCTAGCGGTCACCGGGGAGCTGTTTTTT
cdr3_aa: CASSDGGLAVTGELFF
d_call: .
v_call: TRBV6-4
j_call: TRBJ2-2
clone_size: .

cdr3_nt: TGTGCCTGGAGGGGGCGGGGCAACACTGAAGCTTTCTTT
cdr3_aa: CAWRGRGNTEAFF
d_call: .
v_call: TRBV30
j_call: TRBJ1-1
clone_size: .

cdr3_nt: TGCGCCAGCAGCTTGGCCGGGGGTAGCCGGGATGCGCAGTATTTT
cdr3_aa: CASSLAGGSRDAQYF
d_call: .
v_call: TRBV5-1
j_call: TRBJ2-3
clone_size: .

cdr3_nt: TGTGCCAGCAGTTACGGCAGGGTCGAGCAGTACTTC
cdr3_aa: CASSYGRVEQYF
d_call: .
v_call: TRBV6-5
j_call: TRBJ2-7
clone_size: once

cdr3_nt: TGTGCCAGCAGTGGTGGGCAAAACGAGCAGTACTTC
cdr3_aa: CASSGGQNEQYF
d_call: .
v_call: TRBV25-1
j_call: TRBJ2-7
clone_size: .

cdr3_nt: TGTGCCAGCAGTTTAGTTAGCGGGAGGGCCCTGGCCAAAAACATTCAGTACTTC
cdr3_aa: CASSLVSGRALAKNIQYF
d_call: TRBD2
v_call: TRBV28
j_call: TRBJ2-4
clone_size: .

cdr3_nt: TGTGCCAGCAGCGTAGACGGGGGTAGCTCCTACGAGCAGTACTTC
cdr3_aa: CASSVDGGSSYEQYF
d_call: .
v_call: TRBV9
j_call: TRBJ2-7
clone_size: .

cdr3_nt: TGTGCCAGCAACTTACAGGGTGACTATGGCTACACCTTC
cdr3_aa: CASNLQGDYGYTF
d_call: .
v_call: TRBV7-9
j_call: TRBJ1-2
clone_size: .

cdr3_nt: TGCAGCGTTGAAGACCTCCGGGACATTTACAATGAGCAGTTCTTC
cdr3_aa: CSVEDLRDIYNEQFF
d_call: .
v_call: TRBV29-1
j_call: TRBJ2-1
clone_size: .

cdr3_nt: TGTGCCAGCAGCTTAGGGGAAGGTGAGCAGTTCTTC
cdr3_aa: CASSLGEGEQFF
d_call: .
v_call: TRBV11-3
j_call: TRBJ2-1
clone_size: .

cdr3_nt: TGCGCCAGCAGCTCGTTGGAGGGGTTACCCCTCACAGATACGCAGTATTTT
cdr3_aa: CASSSLEGLPLTDTQYF
d_call: .
v_call: TRBV5-1
j_call: TRBJ2-3
clone_size: .

cdr3_nt: TGTGCCAGCAGCCGGGGACCCCACAATCAGCCCCAGCATTTT
cdr3_aa: CASSRGPHNQPQHF
d_call: .
v_call: TRBV6-5
j_call: TRBJ1-5
clone_size: .

cdr3_nt: TGTGCTAGCAGCCCAGGGGCGGGCACAGATACGCAGTATTTT
cdr3_aa: CASSPGAGTDTQYF
d_call: .
v_call: TRBV7-7
j_call: TRBJ2-3
clone_size: .

cdr3_nt: TGTGCCAGCAGTTACGACGGGAACACTGAAGCTTTCTTT
cdr3_aa: CASSYDGNTEAFF
d_call: .
v_call: TRBV27
j_call: TRBJ1-1
clone_size: .

cdr3_nt: TGTGCCAGCAGTTTATCAGGCATCCACTACGAGCAGTACTTC
cdr3_aa: CASSLSGIHYEQYF
d_call: .
v_call: TRBV28
j_call: TRBJ2-7
clone_size: .

cdr3_nt: TGTGCCAGCTCACGGGACCGCTACTACGAGCAGTACTTC
cdr3_aa: CASSRDRYYEQYF
d_call: .
v_call: TRBV18
j_call: TRBJ2-7
clone_size: .